One T cell receptor (beta chain) is described in this entry. The antigen is undetermined. TCRdb's copy holds only in-frame clones and misses some; the assay was immunoSEQ multiplex PCR. The sample yields about 86,000 clones, roughly nine tenths seen once. This specimen belongs to a study of OX40 agonist ivuxolimab in advanced cancers. Study details: Age averaged around 58 years (range about 20 to 79), and around 87% were male. In three patients, partial responses were observed, one with hepatocellular carcinoma and two with cutaneous melanoma. Study conclusions and caveats: Clones of CD4+ and CD8+ blood T cells grew by week 6 at doses of 0.1 to 3.0 mg/kg.

V trimming: 3 bases; J trimming: 4 bases; junction bases outside the gene matches: 6. Germline CDR1 reads SGDLS; CDR2 reads YYNGEE. The CDR3 consists of 15 residues. The J gene is TRBJ2-5, the V gene TRBV9; 10 nucleotides align to TRBD2. Sample: CD4+ or CD8+ T cells sorted from blood, taken in a trial of the OX40 agonist ivuxolimab. The TCR originated in an adult with an advanced solid tumor such as melanoma, head and neck, liver or kidney cancer. The CDR3, as DNA: TGTGCCAGCAGCGCTAGCGGGAGCAGTAGAGAGACCCAGTACTTC. The encoded protein is CASSASGSSRETQYF.